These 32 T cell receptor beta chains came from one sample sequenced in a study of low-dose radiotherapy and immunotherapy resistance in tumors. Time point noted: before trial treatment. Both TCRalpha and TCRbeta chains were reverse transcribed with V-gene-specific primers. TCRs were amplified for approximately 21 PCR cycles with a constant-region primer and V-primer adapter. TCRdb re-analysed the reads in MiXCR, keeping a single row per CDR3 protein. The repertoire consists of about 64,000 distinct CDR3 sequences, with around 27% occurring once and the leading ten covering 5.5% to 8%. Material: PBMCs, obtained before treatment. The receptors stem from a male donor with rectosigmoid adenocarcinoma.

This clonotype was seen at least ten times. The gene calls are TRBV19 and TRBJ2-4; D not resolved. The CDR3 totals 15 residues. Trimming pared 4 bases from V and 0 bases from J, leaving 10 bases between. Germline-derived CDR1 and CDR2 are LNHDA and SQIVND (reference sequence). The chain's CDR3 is CASSTRTGAKNIQYF. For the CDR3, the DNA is TGTGCCAGTAGTACCCGTACGGGAGCCAAAAACATTCAGTACTTC.

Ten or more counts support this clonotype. CDR3 protein: CASRLRTSGNYEQYF. CDR3 DNA: TGTGCCAGCAGGCTGAGGACTAGCGGTAACTACGAGCAGTACTTC. The chain carries TRBV2 and TRBJ2-7, with TRBD2 matching 10 bases. Germline values: CDR1 SNHLY, CDR2 FYNNEI. This CDR3 spans 15 amino acids. With 6 bases clipped from V and 3 bases from J, the junction kept 8 bases outside the gene matches.

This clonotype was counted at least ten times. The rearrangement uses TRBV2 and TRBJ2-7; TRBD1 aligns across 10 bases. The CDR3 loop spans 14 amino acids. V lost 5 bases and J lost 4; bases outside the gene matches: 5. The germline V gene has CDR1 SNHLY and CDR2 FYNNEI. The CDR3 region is CASSKGQGGYEQYF. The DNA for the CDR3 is TGTGCCAGCAGTAAAGGACAGGGGGGTTACGAGCAGTACTTC.

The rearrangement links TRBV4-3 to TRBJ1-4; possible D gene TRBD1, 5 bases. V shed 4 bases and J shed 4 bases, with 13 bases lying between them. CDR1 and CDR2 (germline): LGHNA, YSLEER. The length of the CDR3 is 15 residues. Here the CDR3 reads CASSPLGRGNEKLFF. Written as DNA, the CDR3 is TGCGCCAGCAGCCCTCTGGGACGGGGTAATGAAAAACTGTTTTTT.

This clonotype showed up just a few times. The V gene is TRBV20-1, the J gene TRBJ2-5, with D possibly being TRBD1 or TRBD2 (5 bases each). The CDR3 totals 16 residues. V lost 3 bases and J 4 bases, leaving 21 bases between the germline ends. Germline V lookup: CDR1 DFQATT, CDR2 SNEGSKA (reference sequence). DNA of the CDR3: TGCAGTGCTAGCCCATATTACGGGACGCTAACAGAGACCCAGTACTTC. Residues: CSASPYYGTLTETQYF.

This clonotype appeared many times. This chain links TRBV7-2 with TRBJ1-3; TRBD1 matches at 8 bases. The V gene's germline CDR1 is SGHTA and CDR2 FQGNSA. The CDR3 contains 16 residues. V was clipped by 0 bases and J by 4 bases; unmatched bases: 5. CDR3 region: CASSLAGRGLGNTIYF. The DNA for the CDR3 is TGTGCCAGCAGCTTAGCTGGCAGGGGGCTCGGAAACACCATATATTTT.

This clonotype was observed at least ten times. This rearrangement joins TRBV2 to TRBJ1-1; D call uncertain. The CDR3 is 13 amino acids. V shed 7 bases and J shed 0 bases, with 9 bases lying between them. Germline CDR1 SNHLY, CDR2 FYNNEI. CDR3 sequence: CASNGHLNTEAFF. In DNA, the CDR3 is TGTGCCAGCAATGGGCATCTGAACACTGAAGCTTTCTTT. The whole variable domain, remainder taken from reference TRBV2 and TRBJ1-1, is EPEVTQTPSHQVTQMGQEVILRCVPISNHLYFYWYRQILGQKVEFLVSFYNNEISEKSEIFDDQFSVERPDGSNFTLKIRSTKLEDSAMYFCASNGHLNTEAFFGQGTRLTVV.

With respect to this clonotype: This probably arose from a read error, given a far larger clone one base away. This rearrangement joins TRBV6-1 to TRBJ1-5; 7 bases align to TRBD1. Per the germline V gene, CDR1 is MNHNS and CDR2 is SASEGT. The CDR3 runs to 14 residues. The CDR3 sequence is CASSPGQQEQPQRF. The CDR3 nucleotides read TGTGCCAGCTCTCCGGGACAGCAAGAACAGCCCCAGCGTTTT.

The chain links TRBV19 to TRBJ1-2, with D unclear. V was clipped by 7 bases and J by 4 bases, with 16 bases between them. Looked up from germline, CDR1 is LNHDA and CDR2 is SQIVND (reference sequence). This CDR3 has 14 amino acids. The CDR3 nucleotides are TGTGCCAGTACCCCCTCCGCCAGGCTCTATGGCTACACCTTC. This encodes CASTPSARLYGYTF.

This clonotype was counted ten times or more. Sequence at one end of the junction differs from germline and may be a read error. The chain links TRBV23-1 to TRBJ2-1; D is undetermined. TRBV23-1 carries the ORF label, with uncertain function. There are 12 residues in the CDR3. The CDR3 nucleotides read TGTGCCAGCAGTTTCGGAGAGAGTGAGCAGTTCTTC. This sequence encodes CASSFGESEQFF.

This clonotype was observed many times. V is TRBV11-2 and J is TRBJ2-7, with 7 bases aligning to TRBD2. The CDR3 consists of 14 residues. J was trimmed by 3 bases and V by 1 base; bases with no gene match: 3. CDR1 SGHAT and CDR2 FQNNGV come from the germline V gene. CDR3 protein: CASSLVAGDYEQYF. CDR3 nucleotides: TGTGCCAGCAGCTTAGTCGCGGGAGACTACGAGCAGTACTTC.

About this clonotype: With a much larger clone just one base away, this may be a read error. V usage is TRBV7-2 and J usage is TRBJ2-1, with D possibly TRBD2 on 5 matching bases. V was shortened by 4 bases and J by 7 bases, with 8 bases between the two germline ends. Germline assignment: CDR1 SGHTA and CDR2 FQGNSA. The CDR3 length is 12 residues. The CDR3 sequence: CASSSPGNEQFF. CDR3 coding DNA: TGTGCCAGCAGCTCCCCGGGGAATGAGCAGTTCTTC.

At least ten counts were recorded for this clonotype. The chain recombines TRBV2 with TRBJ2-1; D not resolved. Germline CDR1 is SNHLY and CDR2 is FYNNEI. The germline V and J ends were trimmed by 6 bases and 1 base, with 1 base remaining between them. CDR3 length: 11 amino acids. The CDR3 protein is CASRSYNEQFF. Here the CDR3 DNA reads TGTGCCAGCAGATCCTACAATGAGCAGTTCTTC.

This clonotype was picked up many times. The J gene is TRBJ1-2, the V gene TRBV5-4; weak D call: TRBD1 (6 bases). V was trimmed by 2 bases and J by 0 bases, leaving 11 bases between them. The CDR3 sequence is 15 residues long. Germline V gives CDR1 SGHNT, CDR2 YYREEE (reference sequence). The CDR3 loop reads CASSFGQLANYGYTF. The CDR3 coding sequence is TGTGCCAGCAGCTTTGGACAGTTAGCTAACTATGGCTACACCTTC.

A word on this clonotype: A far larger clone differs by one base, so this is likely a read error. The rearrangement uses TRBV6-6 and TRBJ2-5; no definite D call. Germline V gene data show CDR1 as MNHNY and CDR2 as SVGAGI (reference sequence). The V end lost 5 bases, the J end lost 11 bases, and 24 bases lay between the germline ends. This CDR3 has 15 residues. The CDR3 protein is CASSADWSSYNEQYF. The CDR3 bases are TGTGCCAGCAGTGCAGACTGGAGCTCCTACAATGAGCAGTACTTC.

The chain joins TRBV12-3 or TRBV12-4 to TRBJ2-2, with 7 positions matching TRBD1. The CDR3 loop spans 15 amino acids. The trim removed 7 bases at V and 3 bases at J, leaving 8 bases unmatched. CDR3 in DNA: TGTGCCAGCATCCCCGGGACAGAGCACACCGGGGAGCTGTTTTTT. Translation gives CASIPGTEHTGELFF.

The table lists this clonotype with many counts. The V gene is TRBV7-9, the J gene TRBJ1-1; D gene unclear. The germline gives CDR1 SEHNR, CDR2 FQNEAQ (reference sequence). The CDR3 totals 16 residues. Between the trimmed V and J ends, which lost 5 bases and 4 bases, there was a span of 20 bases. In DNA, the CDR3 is TGTGCCAGCAGCCTACCCTTGGACTCTTCTCGCACTGAAGCTTTCTTT. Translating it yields CASSLPLDSSRTEAFF.

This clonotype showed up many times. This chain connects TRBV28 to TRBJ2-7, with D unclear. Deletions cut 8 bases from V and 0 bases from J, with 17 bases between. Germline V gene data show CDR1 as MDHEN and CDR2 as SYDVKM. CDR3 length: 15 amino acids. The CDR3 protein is CASHAASLSSYEQYF. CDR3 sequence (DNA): TGTGCCAGCCACGCCGCTTCGTTGAGCTCCTACGAGCAGTACTTC.

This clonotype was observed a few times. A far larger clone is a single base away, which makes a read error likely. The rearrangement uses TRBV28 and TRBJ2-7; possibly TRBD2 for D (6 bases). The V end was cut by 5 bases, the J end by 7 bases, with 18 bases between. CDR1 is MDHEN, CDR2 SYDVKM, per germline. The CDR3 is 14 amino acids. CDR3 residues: CASSRETSYNEQYF. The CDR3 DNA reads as TGTGCCAGCAGTCGGGAGACTAGTTACAATGAGCAGTACTTC.

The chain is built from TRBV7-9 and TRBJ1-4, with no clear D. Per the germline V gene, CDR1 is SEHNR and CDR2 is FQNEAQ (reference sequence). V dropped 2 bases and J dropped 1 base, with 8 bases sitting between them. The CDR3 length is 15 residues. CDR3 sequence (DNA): TGTGCCAGCAGCTTATTCCTCGAAACTAATGAAAAACTGTTTTTT. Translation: CASSLFLETNEKLFF.

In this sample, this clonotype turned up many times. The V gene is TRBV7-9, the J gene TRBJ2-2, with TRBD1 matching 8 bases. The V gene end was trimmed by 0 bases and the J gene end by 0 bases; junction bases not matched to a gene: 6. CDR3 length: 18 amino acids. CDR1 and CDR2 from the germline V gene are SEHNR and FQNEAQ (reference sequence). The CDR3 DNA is TGTGCCAGCAGCTTAGCTCCGGGACAGGCGCCGAACACCGGGGAGCTGTTTTTT. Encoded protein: CASSLAPGQAPNTGELFF.

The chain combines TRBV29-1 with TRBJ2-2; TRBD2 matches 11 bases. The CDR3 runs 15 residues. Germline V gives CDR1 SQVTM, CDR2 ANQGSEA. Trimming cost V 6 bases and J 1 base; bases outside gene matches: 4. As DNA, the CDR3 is TGCAGCGTCCGAGGGACTAGCGGGAACACCGGGGAGCTGTTTTTT. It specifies CSVRGTSGNTGELFF.

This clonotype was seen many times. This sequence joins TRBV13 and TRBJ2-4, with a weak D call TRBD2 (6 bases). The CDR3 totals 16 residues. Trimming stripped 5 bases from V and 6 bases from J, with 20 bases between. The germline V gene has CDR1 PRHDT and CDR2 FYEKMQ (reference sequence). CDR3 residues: CASSPPYPGGPNIQYF. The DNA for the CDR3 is TGTGCCAGCAGCCCACCTTATCCCGGGGGACCAAACATTCAGTACTTC.

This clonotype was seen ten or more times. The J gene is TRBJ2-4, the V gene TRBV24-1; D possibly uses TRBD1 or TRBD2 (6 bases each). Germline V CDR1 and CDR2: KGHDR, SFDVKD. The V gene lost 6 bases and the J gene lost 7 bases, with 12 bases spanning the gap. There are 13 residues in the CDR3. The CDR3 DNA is TGTGCCACCAGTTCCGGGGGCGTGAACATTCAGTACTTC. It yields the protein CATSSGGVNIQYF.

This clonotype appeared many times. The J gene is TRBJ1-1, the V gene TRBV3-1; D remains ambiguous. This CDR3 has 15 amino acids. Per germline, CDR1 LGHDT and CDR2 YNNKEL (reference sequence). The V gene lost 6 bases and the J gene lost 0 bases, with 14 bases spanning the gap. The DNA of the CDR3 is TGTGCCAGCAGGCCCGATGGGTCCATGAACACTGAAGCTTTCTTT. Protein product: CASRPDGSMNTEAFF.

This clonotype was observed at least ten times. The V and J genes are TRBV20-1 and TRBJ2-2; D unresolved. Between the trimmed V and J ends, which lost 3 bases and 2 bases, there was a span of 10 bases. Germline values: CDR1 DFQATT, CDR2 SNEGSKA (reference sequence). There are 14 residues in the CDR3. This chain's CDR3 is CSASEAGNTGELFF. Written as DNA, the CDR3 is TGCAGTGCTAGTGAGGCCGGTAACACCGGGGAGCTGTTTTTT.

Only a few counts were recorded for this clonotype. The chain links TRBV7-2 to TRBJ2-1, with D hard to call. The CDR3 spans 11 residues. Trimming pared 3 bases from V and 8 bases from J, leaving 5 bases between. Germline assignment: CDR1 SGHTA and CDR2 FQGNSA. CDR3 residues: CASSFRDEQFF. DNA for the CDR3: TGTGCCAGCAGCTTCCGGGATGAGCAGTTCTTC. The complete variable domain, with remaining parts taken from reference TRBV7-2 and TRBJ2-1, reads GAGVSQSPSNKVTEKGKDVELRCDPISGHTALYWYRQSLGQGLEFLIYFQGNSAPDKSGLPSDRFSAERTGGSVSTLTIQRTQQEDSAVYLCASSFRDEQFFGPGTRLTVL.

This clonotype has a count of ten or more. The CDR3 loop is CASSLWKDQPQHF. The DNA for the CDR3 is TGTGCCAGCAGCTTATGGAAGGATCAGCCCCAGCATTTT. The V call is TRBV7-2, the J call TRBJ1-5; D not certain. V was cut by 2 bases and J by 5 bases, with 7 bases left in between. CDR3 size: 13 residues. Germline lookup yields CDR1 SGHTA and CDR2 FQGNSA.

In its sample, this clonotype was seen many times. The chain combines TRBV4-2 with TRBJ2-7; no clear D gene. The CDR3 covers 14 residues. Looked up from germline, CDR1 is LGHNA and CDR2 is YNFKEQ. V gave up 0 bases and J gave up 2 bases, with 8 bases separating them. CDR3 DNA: TGTGCCAGCAGCCAAGATCCTAAAGCCTACGAGCAGTACTTC. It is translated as CASSQDPKAYEQYF.

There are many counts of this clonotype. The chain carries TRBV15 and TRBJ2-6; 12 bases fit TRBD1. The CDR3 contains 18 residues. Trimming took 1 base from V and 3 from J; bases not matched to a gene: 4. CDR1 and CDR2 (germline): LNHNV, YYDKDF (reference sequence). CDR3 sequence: CATSRGGQGASGANVLTF. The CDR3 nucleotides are TGTGCCACCAGCAGAGGGGGACAGGGGGCAAGTGGGGCCAACGTCCTGACTTTC.

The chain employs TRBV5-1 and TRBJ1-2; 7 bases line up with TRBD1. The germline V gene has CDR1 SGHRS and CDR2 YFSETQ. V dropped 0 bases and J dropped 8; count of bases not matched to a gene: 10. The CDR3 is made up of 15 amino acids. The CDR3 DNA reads TGCGCCAGCAGCTTGGGGGGACAGACCGTTGACGGCTACACCTTC. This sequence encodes CASSLGGQTVDGYTF.

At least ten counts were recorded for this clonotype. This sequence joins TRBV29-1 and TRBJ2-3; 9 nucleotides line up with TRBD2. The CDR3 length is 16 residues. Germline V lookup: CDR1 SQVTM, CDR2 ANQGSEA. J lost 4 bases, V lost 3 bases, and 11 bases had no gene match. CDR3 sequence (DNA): TGCAGCGTTGACGGCGTGCGGGAGGGCTTACCAGATACGCAGTATTTT. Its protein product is CSVDGVREGLPDTQYF.